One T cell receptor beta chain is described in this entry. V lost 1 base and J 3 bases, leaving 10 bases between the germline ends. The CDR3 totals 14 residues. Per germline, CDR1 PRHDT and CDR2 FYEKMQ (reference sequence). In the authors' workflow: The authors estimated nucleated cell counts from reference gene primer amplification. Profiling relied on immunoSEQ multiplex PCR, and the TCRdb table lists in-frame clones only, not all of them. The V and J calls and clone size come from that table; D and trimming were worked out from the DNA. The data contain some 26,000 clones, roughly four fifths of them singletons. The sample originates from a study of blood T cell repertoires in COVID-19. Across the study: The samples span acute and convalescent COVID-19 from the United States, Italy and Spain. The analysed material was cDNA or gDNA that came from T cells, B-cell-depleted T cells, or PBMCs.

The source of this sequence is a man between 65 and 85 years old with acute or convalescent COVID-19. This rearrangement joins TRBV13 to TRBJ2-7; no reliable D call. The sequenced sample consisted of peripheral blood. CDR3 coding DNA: TGTGCCAGCAGCTTAGTAGCCTCCCACTACGAGCAGTACTTC. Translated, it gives CASSLVASHYEQYF.